This TCR beta chain was found in a study of chemoradiotherapy in HPV16-positive cancers. Study background: Candidate HPV-specific T-cell clones and common TCR motifs came from functional assays in a couple of HPV16-positive patients.

Trimming removed 2 bases from V and 6 bases from J, with 17 bases in between. The CDR3 loop spans 17 amino acids. Germline V lookup: CDR1 KGHSH, CDR2 LQKENI. Over chemoradiotherapy, repertoires were sampled more than once. Measured with immunoSEQ multiplex PCR; TCRdb has only the in-frame clones, and not every one. This sample has 4,000 to 5,000 clones, with roughly nine tenths found just once. Points from the study as a whole: In HPV16-positive patients, HPV-responsive T-cell expansion tracked better recurrence-free survival. HPV-specific T cells were functionally defined from only two HPV16-positive patients.

A remark on this clone: Its antigen is still unknown.

The V gene is TRBV18, the J gene TRBJ1-6, with D perhaps TRBD1 (5 bases). The material sequenced was tumor tissue, taken from a patient who underwent chemoradiotherapy. This receptor was identified in a human donor with HPV-associated anogenital cancer. CDR3 amino acids: CASSPFPLLGANSPLHF. In DNA form, the CDR3 reads TGTGCCAGCTCACCATTCCCCCTCTTAGGGGCTAATTCACCCCTCCACTTT.